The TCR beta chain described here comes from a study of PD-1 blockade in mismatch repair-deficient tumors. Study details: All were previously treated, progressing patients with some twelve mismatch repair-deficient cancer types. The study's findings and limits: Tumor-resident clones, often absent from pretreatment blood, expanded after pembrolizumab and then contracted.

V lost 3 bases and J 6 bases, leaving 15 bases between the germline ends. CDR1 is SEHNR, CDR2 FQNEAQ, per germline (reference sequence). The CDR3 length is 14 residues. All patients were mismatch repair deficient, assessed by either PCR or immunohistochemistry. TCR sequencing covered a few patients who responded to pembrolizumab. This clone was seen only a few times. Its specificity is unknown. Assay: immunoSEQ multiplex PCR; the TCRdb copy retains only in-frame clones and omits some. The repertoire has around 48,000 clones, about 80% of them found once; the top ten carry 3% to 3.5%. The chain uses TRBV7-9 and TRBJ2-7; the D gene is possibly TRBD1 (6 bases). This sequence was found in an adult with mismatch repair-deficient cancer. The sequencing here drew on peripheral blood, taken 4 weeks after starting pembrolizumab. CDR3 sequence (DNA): TGTGCCAGCAGCTTCCGGCAGGGGATAGGCGAGCAGTACTTC. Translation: CASSFRQGIGEQYF.